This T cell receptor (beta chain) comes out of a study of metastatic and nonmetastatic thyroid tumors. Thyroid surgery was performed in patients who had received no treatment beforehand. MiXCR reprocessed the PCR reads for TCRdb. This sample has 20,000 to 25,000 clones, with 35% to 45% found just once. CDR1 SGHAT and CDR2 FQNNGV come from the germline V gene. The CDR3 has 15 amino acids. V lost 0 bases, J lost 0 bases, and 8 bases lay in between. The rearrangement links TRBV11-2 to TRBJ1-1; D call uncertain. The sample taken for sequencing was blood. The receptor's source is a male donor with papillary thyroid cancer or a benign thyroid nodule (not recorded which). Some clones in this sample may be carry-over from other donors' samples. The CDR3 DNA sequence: TGTGCCAGCAGCTTAGACACGCTTATGAACACTGAAGCTTTCTTT. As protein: CASSLDTLMNTEAFF.